The 25 T cell receptor beta chains below come from one sample, sequenced in a study of shared clonotypes between healthy human individuals (dated by TCRdb to between 2020 and 2021). Library preparation employed the immunoSEQ multiplex PCR assay. TCRdb retrieved this table from immuneACCESS and kept in-frame rearrangements only. Not all clones are present; in checked studies, unresolved V genes account for under half, and no reason is known for the remainder. The table for this sample lists 650,000 to 750,000 clones; 55% to 75% of them were counted only once. The ten biggest clones cover approximately 1.8% of the sample. The sample consisted of memory CD4+ T cells sorted from blood. The sample's cell subset or site label, decoded: CD45RA-negative fraction. Receptor source: a woman aged 25 to 45 in good health.

The CDR3 coding sequence is TGTGCCAGCAGCTTGGCAGGGGGCGTCACTGAAGCTTTCTTT. Its protein is CASSLAGGVTEAFF. The V call is TRBV7-2, the J call TRBJ1-1; the match to TRBD1 covers 8 bases. The V and J ends lost 3 bases and 4 bases, in that order; junction bases with no gene match: 4. The germline V gene encodes CDR1 SGHTA and CDR2 FQGNSA. The CDR3 loop spans 14 amino acids.

V and J are TRBV28 and TRBJ1-4, with 7 bases fitting TRBD1. The V segment lost 6 bases and the J segment 6 bases; nucleotides outside the gene matches: 7. Germline V gene data show CDR1 as MDHEN and CDR2 as SYDVKM. The CDR3 consists of 14 residues. The CDR3 here is CASRYRGGDEKLFF. CDR3 sequence (DNA): TGTGCCAGCAGGTACAGGGGCGGGGATGAAAAACTGTTTTTT.

The V call is TRBV9, the J call TRBJ2-3, with 11 bases that match TRBD2. V lost 4 bases and J lost 3; bases outside the gene matches: 4. Germline CDR1 reads SGDLS; CDR2 reads YYNGEE. The CDR3 has 15 residues. The CDR3 reads CASSTWTSGTDTQYF. The DNA for the CDR3 is TGTGCCAGCAGCACGTGGACTAGCGGGACAGATACGCAGTATTTT.

CDR3 sequence: CASSDWAGTQYF. The CDR3 nucleotides are TGTGCCAGCAGTGACTGGGCTGGGACCCAGTACTTC. The chain employs TRBV6-4 and TRBJ2-5, with D hard to call. This CDR3 is 12 amino acids long. Trimming pared 1 base from V and 7 bases from J, leaving 7 bases between. Looked up from germline, CDR1 is MRHNA and CDR2 is SNTAGT.

The J gene is TRBJ2-2, the V gene TRBV5-1; D ambiguous. Trimming took 2 bases from V and 0 from J, leaving 11 bases between them. Germline loops: CDR1 SGHRS, CDR2 YFSETQ. This CDR3 has 16 residues. The CDR3 reads CASSFWVLTNTGELFF. Written as DNA, the CDR3 is TGCGCCAGCAGCTTCTGGGTCTTAACGAACACCGGGGAGCTGTTTTTT.

This sequence joins TRBV28 and TRBJ1-1; no clear D. Germline V lookup: CDR1 MDHEN, CDR2 SYDVKM. The CDR3 is 14 amino acids. Trimming took 5 bases from V and 5 from J, leaving 15 bases between them. CDR3 sequence (DNA): TGTGCCAGCAGTATGCCGGGCCGGCGAACTGAAGCTTTCTTT. Its translation is CASSMPGRRTEAFF.

The chain employs TRBV14 and TRBJ1-3; 7 nucleotides match TRBD1. The J segment lost 2 bases and the V segment lost 1 base, leaving 5 bases of the junction unmatched. Germline lookup yields CDR1 SGHDN and CDR2 FVKESK. CDR3 length equals 16 residues. The DNA for the CDR3 is TGTGCCAGCAGCCAAGGGGTCAGGGGGACTGGAAACACCATATATTTT. Its translation is CASSQGVRGTGNTIYF.

This clone has a handful of counts. The chain employs TRBV6-6 and TRBJ1-5, with D possibly TRBD1 on 5 matching bases. Germline V gene data show CDR1 as MNHNY and CDR2 as SVGAGI (reference sequence). The CDR3 consists of 15 residues. The V end lost 0 bases, the J end lost 4 bases, and 10 bases lay between the germline ends. CDR3 DNA: TGTGCCAGCAGTTACTCAGCGACAGAAAATCAGCCCCAGCATTTT. Translating it yields CASSYSATENQPQHF.

J is TRBJ2-3 and V is TRBV4-1, with 12 nucleotides matching TRBD2. Trimming at V came to 2 bases and at J to 3 bases, leaving 3 bases not matched to a gene. The V gene's germline CDR1 is MGHRA and CDR2 YSYEKL. This CDR3 spans 16 amino acids. The chain's CDR3 is CASSQLTSGRTDTQYF. CDR3 in DNA: TGCGCCAGCAGCCAACTCACTAGCGGGAGGACAGATACGCAGTATTTT.

This clone was observed a single time. The rearrangement joins TRBV7-8 to TRBJ1-5; 12 bases line up with TRBD1. Germline-derived CDR1 and CDR2 are SGHVS and FQNEAQ. J lost 2 bases, V lost 4 bases, and 15 bases had no gene match. This CDR3 spans 20 amino acids. The CDR3 bases are TGTGCCAGCAGCTCCCCTGGACCGGGACAGGGGGCGCGAGGCAATCAGCCCCAGCATTTT. This codes for CASSSPGPGQGARGNQPQHF.

This chain joins TRBV9 and TRBJ2-7; D perhaps matches TRBD1 (5 bases). Trimming shortened V by 0 bases and J by 10 bases, and 11 bases separated the two germline ends. Germline-derived CDR1 and CDR2 are SGDLS and YYNGEE. This CDR3 is 12 amino acids long. The CDR3 spells CASSVGQGDQYF. The CDR3 nucleotides read TGTGCCAGCAGCGTAGGTCAGGGCGACCAGTACTTC.

The rearrangement uses TRBV6-1 and TRBJ1-4; D uncertain. Germline V CDR1 and CDR2: MNHNS, SASEGT. The CDR3 totals 11 residues. V was shortened by 6 bases and J by 5 bases, with 4 bases between the two germline ends. CDR3 DNA: TGTGCCAGCAGAAAAAATGAAAAACTGTTTTTT. It specifies CASRKNEKLFF.

The V gene is TRBV9, the J gene TRBJ2-3; a possible D gene is TRBD2 (6 bases). V gave up 0 bases and J gave up 1 base, with 12 bases separating them. Germline loops: CDR1 SGDLS, CDR2 YYNGEE. This CDR3 contains 16 residues. The CDR3 sequence: CASSVGTSSGTDTQYF. CDR3 DNA sequence: TGTGCCAGCAGCGTAGGAACGTCTAGCGGCACAGATACGCAGTATTTT.

The V and J genes are TRBV29-1 and TRBJ2-7; TRBD2 matches 8 bases. The V segment lost 6 bases and the J segment 2 bases; nucleotides outside the gene matches: 9. This CDR3 comprises 14 residues. Germline-derived CDR1 and CDR2 are SQVTM and ANQGSEA. Written as DNA, the CDR3 is TGCAGCGTGTCGAGCGGGGGCCCCCCCTACGAGCAGTACTTC. Its translation: CSVSSGGPPYEQYF.

CDR3 sequence reads: CASRVIQGRAEAFF. CDR3 nucleotide sequence: TGTGCCAGCAGGGTGATACAGGGTCGGGCTGAAGCTTTCTTT. The chain combines TRBV28 with TRBJ1-1; D may be TRBD1 (6 bases). Trimming cost V 6 bases and J 6 bases, with 17 bases left between them. The length of the CDR3 is 14 residues. Germline CDR1 is MDHEN and CDR2 is SYDVKM.

The genes are TRBV7-2 and TRBJ2-5; D is perhaps TRBD1 (5 bases). The assigned J gene may be wrong: the sequence end matches TRBJ2-7 better. Per germline, CDR1 SGHTA and CDR2 FQGNSA. The CDR3 has 16 amino acids. The CDR3 reads CASSLVSGRQTYEQYF. Written as DNA, the CDR3 is TGTGCCAGCAGCTTAGTTTCAGGGCGCCAAACCTACGAGCAGTACTTC.

J is TRBJ2-7 and V is TRBV5-4; TRBD2 agrees at 10 bases. Trimming removed 3 bases from V and 0 bases from J; junction bases left unmatched: 3. The CDR3 is 15 residues long. CDR1 SGHNT and CDR2 YYREEE come from the germline V gene (reference sequence). CDR3 residues: CASSWTSGSSYEQYF. The CDR3 DNA reads TGTGCCAGCAGCTGGACTAGCGGTAGCTCCTACGAGCAGTACTTC.

This clone showed up just a few times. DNA of the CDR3: TGTGCCAGCAGCCCTAGGACTAGCGGGACCTACGAGCAGTACTTC. Protein: CASSPRTSGTYEQYF. The chain employs TRBV4-2 and TRBJ2-7, with TRBD2 identical over 12 bases. After removal of 4 bases from V and 2 bases from J, the junction contained 3 bases not matched to a gene. In germline, CDR1 is LGHNA, CDR2 YNFKEQ. The length of the CDR3 is 15 residues.

The chain has TRBV19 and TRBJ1-5, with TRBD1 matching 9 bases. The V gene's germline CDR1 is LNHDA and CDR2 SQIVND (reference sequence). Trimming cost V 6 bases and J 6 bases; bases outside gene matches: 12. The CDR3 extends over 16 amino acids. This chain's CDR3 is CASSTPGQGPGQPQHF. CDR3 DNA: TGTGCCAGTAGCACTCCGGGACAGGGACCGGGTCAGCCCCAGCATTTT.

The chain combines TRBV5-1 with TRBJ1-4; tentative D call: TRBD1 (5 bases). V lost 4 bases and J lost 8, with 21 bases in between. This CDR3 spans 16 amino acids. CDR1 and CDR2 from the germline V gene are SGHRS and YFSETQ. CDR3 region: CASSPGTHGETEKLFF. The CDR3 DNA follows: TGCGCCAGCAGCCCGGGGACCCATGGCGAGACGGAAAAACTGTTTTTT.

The chain couples TRBV25-1 to TRBJ2-1, with D tentatively TRBD2 (5 bases). Per germline, CDR1 MGHDK and CDR2 SYGVNS. The V gene lost 3 bases and the J gene lost 0 bases, with 6 bases spanning the gap. The CDR3 length is 14 residues. This CDR3 reads CASSEGSSYNEQFF. CDR3 nucleotides: TGTGCCAGCAGTGAGGGGAGCTCCTACAATGAGCAGTTCTTC.

A few counts support this clone. CDR3 in amino acids: CASSLRSGGDYGYTF. The CDR3 DNA is TGTGCCAGCAGTTTAAGGTCAGGGGGCGACTATGGCTACACCTTC. V usage is TRBV28 and J usage is TRBJ1-2, with TRBD1 identical over 8 bases. V was clipped by 2 bases and J by 3 bases; unmatched bases: 5. The CDR3 is 15 amino acids. Germline V gene data show CDR1 as MDHEN and CDR2 as SYDVKM.

The chain uses TRBV11-3 and TRBJ2-7; 11 bases are a match to TRBD1. Germline trimming cut 1 base from V and 6 bases from J; bases unmatched to any gene: 2. From germline, CDR1 is SGHNT and CDR2 YENEEA. This CDR3 comprises 14 residues. CDR3 residues: CASSLGTGGAEQYF. The CDR3 DNA is TGTGCCAGCAGCTTAGGGACAGGGGGCGCCGAGCAGTACTTC.

V gene TRBV19 combines with J gene TRBJ2-2, with 9 bases matching TRBD1. Germline lookup yields CDR1 LNHDA and CDR2 SQIVND (reference sequence). Losses at the gene ends were 7 bases for V and 6 bases for J; bases not matched to a gene: 6. The CDR3 runs to 14 residues. The CDR3 region has the DNA TGTGCCAGTACCAGCGGGACAGGGTCCGGGGAGCTGTTTTTT. Translation gives CASTSGTGSGELFF.

This clone has just a few counts. V and J are TRBV18 and TRBJ2-2; either TRBD1 or TRBD2 may fit D (5 bases each). The V gene lost 3 bases and the J gene lost 4 bases, with 12 bases spanning the gap. Germline values: CDR1 KGHSH, CDR2 LQKENI. The length of the CDR3 is 15 residues. CDR3 sequence: CASSPTSGGTGELFF. The DNA for the CDR3 is TGTGCCAGCTCACCCACATCTGGGGGCACCGGGGAGCTGTTTTTT.